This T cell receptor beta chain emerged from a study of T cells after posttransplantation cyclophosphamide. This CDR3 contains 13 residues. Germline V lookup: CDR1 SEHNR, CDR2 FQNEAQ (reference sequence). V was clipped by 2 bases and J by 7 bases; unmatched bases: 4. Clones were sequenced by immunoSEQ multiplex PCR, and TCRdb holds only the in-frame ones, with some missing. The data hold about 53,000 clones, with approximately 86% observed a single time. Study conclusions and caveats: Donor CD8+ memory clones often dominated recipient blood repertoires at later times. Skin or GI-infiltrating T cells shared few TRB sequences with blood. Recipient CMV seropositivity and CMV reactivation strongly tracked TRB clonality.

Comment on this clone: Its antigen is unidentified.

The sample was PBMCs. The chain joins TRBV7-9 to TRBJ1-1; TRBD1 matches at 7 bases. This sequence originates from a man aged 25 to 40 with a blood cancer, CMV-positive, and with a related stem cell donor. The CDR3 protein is CASSLRGQLEAFF. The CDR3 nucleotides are TGTGCCAGCAGCTTAAGGGGGCAGCTTGAAGCTTTCTTT.